This TCR beta chain was recovered during a study of T-cell memory formation after mild COVID-19. For the study at large: TCR clusters were largely donor specific.

cDNA libraries for TCR alpha and TCR beta, carrying sample barcodes and UMIs, came from 5'RACE with constant-segment primers. Using its own MiXCR run on the 5' RACE reads, TCRdb lists one record per CDR3 protein. The data contain about 58,000 distinct CDR3 sequences, about a quarter of them singletons. About this clonotype itself: What it recognizes is unknown.

Whole-study findings and limits: Memory from before infection featured some responding clones, which suggests cross-reactive memory joined. Contracting CD4+ clones were located mainly in CM and EM, and CD8+ clones in EMRA.

Germline V gene sequence: CDR1 SGHDN, CDR2 FVKESK. The ends were cut back, 0 bases at V and 4 bases at J, with 9 bases in the middle. This CDR3 is 14 amino acids long. Material for sequencing was PBMCs or a T cell subset sorted from them (not recorded which). The chain has TRBV14 and TRBJ1-2, with D hard to call. The receptor comes from a man younger than 35 who had mild COVID-19 (a few samples of this study predate the infection). Cell type and time point are not known. Here the CDR3 reads CASSQEPRSYGYTF. The CDR3, as DNA: TGTGCCAGCAGCCAAGAGCCCCGATCCTATGGCTACACCTTC. The variable domain in full, with the rest retrieved from reference TRBV14 and TRBJ1-2, is EAGVTQFPSHSVIEKGQTVTLRCDPISGHDNLYWYRRVMGKEIKFLLHFVKESKQDESGMPNNRFLAERTGGTYSTLKVQPAELEDSGVYFCASSQEPRSYGYTFGSGTRLTVV.